Sequencing of this T cell receptor beta chain was carried out in a study of T cell responses to AZD1222 COVID-19 vaccine. Across the study: Second doses at about 4 or about 12 weeks were pooled. General study points: Spike regions recognized by vaccine-associated CD4 TCRs spanned the protein, led by 160-218 and 743-854. It was only a handful of AZD1222 recipients who were seropositive at baseline.

Method: immunoSEQ multiplex PCR; TCRdb's copy keeps in-frame clones and lacks some. The data show 120,000 or so clones, about 89% seen once. Details on this clone: Its cognate antigen is unknown.

The source material was peripheral blood, sampled on day 0 of AZD1222 vaccination. The receptor's source is an adult in good health.

The CDR3 coding sequence is TGTGCCAGCTCAGATCGGGACCGCTGGAACACTGAAGCTTTCTTT. Its protein is CASSDRDRWNTEAFF. The chain is built from TRBV18 and TRBJ1-1; D might be TRBD1 (5 bases). The germline CDR1 and CDR2 sequences are KGHSH and LQKENI. With 5 bases removed from V and 1 base from J, the gap between germline ends came to 14 bases. The CDR3 is 15 residues long.